This TCR beta chain originates from a study of T cells after yellow fever vaccination. The sample holds many counts of this clonotype. Its specificity is not known. V was clipped by 1 base and J by 1 base, with 4 bases between them. This CDR3 is 14 amino acids long. The germline CDR1 and CDR2 sequences are SGHDN and FVKESK. A universal primer site and UMIs were added as TCR cDNA was made by 5'RACE template switching. MiXCR was run by TCRdb on the 5' RACE reads, yielding one entry per CDR3 protein. The sample has a few hundred thousand distinct CDR3 sequences, about 9.9% seen once. Study results and limitations: A secondary response was less intense yet reached its peak sooner, at day 5 versus 15. In post-booster samples, most primary-vaccination clones reappeared (approximately 95% CD4, approximately 91% CD8). Abundant clonotypes from the bulk population could contaminate FACS-sorted repertoires.

The rearrangement links TRBV14 to TRBJ2-2; D not certain. This TCR derives from a young man who received the YFV17D yellow fever vaccine. This material consisted of PBMCs, taken on the day of the first yellow fever vaccination. The CDR3 DNA is TGTGCCAGCAGCCAAGCACGGAACACCGGGGAGCTGTTTTTT. Translation gives CASSQARNTGELFF.